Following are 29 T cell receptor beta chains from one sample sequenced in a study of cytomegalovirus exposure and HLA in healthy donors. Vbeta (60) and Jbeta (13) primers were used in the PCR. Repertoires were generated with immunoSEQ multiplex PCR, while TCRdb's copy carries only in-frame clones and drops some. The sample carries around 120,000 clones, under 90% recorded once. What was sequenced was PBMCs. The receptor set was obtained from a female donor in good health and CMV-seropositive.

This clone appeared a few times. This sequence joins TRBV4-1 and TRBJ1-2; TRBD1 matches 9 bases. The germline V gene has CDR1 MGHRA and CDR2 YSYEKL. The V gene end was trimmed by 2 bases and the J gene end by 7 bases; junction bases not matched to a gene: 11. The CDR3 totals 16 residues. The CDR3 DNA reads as TGCGCCAGCAGCCAAAATCCCGGGACAGGGATTGGTGGCTACACCTTC. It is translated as CASSQNPGTGIGGYTF.

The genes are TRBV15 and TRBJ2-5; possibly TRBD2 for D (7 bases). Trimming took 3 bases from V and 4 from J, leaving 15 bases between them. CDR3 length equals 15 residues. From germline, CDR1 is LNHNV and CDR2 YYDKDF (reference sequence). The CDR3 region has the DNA TGTGCCACCAGCAGGGAAGGGGGGGGGCGAGAGACCCAGTACTTC. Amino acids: CATSREGGGRETQYF.

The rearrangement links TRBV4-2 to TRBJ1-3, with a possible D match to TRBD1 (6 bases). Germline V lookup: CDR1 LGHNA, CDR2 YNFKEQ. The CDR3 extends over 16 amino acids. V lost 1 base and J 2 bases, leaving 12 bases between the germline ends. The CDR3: CASSQVGTGTGNTIYF. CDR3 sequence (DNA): TGTGCCAGCAGCCAAGTAGGTACAGGGACTGGAAACACCATATATTTT.

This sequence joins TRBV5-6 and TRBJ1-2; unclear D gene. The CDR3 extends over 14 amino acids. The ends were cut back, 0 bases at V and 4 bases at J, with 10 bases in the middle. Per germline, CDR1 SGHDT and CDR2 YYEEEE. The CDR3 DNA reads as TGTGCCAGCAGCTTGGGCAGGTCAATCTATGGCTACACCTTC. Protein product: CASSLGRSIYGYTF.

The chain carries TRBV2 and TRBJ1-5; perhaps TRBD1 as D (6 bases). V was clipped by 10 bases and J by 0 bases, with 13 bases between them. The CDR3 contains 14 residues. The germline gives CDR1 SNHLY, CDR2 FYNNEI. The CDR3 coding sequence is TGTGCCACCGGACGGACAGATAGCAATCAGCCCCAGCATTTT. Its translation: CATGRTDSNQPQHF. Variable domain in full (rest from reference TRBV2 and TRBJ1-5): EPEVTQTPSHQVTQMGQEVILRCVPISNHLYFYWYRQILGQKVEFLVSFYNNEISEKSEIFDDQFSVERPDGSNFTLKIRSTKLEDSAMYFCATGRTDSNQPQHFGDGTRLSIL.

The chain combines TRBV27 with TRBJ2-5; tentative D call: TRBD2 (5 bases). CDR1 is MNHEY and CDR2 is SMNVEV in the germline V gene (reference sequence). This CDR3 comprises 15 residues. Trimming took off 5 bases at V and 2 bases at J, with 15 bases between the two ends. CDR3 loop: CASSPRGLLQETQYF. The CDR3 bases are TGTGCCAGCAGTCCTCGAGGGCTACTTCAAGAGACCCAGTACTTC.

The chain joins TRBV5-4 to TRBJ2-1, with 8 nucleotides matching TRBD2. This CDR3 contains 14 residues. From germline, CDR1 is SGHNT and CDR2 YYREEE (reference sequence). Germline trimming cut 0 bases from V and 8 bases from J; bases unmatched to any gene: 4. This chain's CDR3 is CASSLGRGGDEQFF. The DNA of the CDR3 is TGTGCCAGCAGCTTGGGCCGGGGGGGGGATGAGCAGTTCTTC.

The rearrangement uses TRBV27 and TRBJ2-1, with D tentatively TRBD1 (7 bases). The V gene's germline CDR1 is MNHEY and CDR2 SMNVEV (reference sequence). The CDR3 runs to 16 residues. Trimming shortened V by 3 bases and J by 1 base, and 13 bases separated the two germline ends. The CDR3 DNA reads TGTGCCAGCAGTTTCAGGGGGGCCGATTCCTACAATGAGCAGTTCTTC. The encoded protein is CASSFRGADSYNEQFF.

The CDR3 DNA reads TGTGCCAGTAGTATAGACGGGGGCAATCAGCCCCAGCATTTT. The encoded protein is CASSIDGGNQPQHF. The chain has TRBV19 and TRBJ1-5; D is undetermined. The CDR3 consists of 14 residues. In germline, CDR1 is LNHDA, CDR2 SQIVND (reference sequence). V dropped 0 bases and J dropped 2 bases, with 5 bases sitting between them.

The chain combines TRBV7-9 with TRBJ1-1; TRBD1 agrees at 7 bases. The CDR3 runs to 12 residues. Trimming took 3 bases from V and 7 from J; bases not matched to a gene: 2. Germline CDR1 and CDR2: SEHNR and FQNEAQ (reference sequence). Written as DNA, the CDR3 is TGTGCCAGCAGCTTGGGACAGTTTGAAGCTTTCTTT. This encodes CASSLGQFEAFF.

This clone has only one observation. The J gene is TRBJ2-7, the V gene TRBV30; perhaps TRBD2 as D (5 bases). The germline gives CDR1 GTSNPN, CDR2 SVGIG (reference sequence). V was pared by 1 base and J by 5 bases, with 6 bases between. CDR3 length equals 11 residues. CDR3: CAWSGGNEQYF. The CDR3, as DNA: TGTGCCTGGAGTGGAGGGAACGAGCAGTACTTC.

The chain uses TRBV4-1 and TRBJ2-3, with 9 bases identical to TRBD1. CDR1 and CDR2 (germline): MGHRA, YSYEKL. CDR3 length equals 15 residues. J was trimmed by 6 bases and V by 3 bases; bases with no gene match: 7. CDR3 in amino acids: CASSQTDRGFDTQYF. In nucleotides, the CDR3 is TGCGCCAGCAGCCAGACGGACAGGGGCTTCGATACGCAGTATTTT.

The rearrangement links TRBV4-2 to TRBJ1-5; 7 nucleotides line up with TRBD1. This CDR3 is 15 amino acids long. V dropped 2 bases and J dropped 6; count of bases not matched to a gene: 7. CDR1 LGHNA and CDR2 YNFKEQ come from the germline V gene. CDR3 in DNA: TGTGCCAGCAGCCAATCAACAGGGGCGGGTCAGCCCCAGCATTTT. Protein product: CASSQSTGAGQPQHF.

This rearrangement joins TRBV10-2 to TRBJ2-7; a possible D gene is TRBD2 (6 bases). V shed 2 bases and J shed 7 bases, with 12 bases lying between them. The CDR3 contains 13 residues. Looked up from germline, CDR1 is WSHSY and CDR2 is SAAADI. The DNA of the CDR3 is TGCGCCAGCAGTGAGACCAGCGCGGGGGAGCAGTACTTC. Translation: CASSETSAGEQYF.

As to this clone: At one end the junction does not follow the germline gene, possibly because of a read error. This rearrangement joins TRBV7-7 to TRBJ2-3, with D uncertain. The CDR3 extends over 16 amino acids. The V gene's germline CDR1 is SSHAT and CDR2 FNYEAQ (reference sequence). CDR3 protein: CASSLDNGMGLDTQYF. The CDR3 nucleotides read TGTGCTAGCAGCCTCGACAATGGAATGGGCTTAGATACGCAGTATTTT.

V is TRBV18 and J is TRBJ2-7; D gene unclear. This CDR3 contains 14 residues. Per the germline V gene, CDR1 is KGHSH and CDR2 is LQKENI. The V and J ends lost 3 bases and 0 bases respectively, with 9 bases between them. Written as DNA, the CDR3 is TGTGCCAGCTCACCGAGGCCCGGCTCCTACGAGCAGTACTTC. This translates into CASSPRPGSYEQYF.

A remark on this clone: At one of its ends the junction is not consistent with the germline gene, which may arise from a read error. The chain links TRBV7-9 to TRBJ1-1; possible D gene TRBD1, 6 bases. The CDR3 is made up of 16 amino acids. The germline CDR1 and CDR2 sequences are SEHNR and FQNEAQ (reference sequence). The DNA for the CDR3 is TGTGCCAGCACCTTAAGACAAGGACAGAAGAACACTGAAGCTTTCTTT. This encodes CASTLRQGQKNTEAFF.

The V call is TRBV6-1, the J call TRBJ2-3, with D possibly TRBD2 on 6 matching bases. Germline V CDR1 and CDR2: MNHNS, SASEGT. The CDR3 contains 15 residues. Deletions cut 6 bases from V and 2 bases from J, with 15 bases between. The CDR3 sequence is CASSPAGPFTDTQYF. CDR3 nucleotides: TGTGCCAGCAGCCCCGCGGGGCCCTTCACAGATACGCAGTATTTT.

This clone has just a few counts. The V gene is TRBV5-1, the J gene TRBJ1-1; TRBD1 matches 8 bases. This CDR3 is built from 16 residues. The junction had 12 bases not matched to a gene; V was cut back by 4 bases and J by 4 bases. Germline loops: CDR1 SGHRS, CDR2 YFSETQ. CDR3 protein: CASSDGTGLGGTEAFF. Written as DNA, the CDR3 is TGCGCCAGCAGCGACGGGACAGGATTGGGGGGCACTGAAGCTTTCTTT.

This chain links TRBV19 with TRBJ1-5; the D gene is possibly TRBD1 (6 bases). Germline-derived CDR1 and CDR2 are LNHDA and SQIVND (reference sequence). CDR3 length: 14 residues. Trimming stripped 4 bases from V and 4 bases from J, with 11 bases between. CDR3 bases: TGTGCCAGTAGTACGACAGGTAGAAATCAGCCCCAGCATTTT. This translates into CASSTTGRNQPQHF.

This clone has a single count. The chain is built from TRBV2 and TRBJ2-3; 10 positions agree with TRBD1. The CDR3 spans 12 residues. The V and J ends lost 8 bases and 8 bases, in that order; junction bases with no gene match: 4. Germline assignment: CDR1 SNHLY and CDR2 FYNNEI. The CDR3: CASDRGQGTQYF. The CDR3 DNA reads TGTGCCAGCGACAGGGGGCAGGGTACGCAGTATTTT.

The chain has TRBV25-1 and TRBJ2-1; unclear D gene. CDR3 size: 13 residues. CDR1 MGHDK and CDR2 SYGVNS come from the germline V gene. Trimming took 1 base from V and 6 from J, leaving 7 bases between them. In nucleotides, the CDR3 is TGTGCCAGCAGTGAATGGTATAGCAATGAGCAGTTCTTC. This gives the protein CASSEWYSNEQFF. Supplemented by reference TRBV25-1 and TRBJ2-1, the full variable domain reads EADIYQTPRYLVIGTGKKITLECSQTMGHDKMYWYQQDPGMELHLIHYSYGVNSTEKGDLSSESTVSRIRTEHFPLTLESARPSHTSQYLCASSEWYSNEQFFGPGTRLTVL.

This CDR3 is CASSPMTSGAYTQYF. The DNA of the CDR3 is TGCGCCAGCAGCCCTATGACTAGCGGGGCATATACGCAGTATTTT. The chain links TRBV4-1 to TRBJ2-3; 11 bases line up with TRBD2. Germline V gene lookup returns CDR1 MGHRA and CDR2 YSYEKL. Trimming at V came to 4 bases and at J to 7 bases, leaving 7 bases not matched to a gene. The CDR3 loop spans 15 amino acids.

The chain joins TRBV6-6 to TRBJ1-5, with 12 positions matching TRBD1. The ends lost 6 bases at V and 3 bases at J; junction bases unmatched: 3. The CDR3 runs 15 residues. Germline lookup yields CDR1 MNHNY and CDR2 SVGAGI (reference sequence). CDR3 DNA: TGTGCCAGCAGGAGGGACAGGGGGCTCAATCAGCCCCAGCATTTT. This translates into CASRRDRGLNQPQHF.

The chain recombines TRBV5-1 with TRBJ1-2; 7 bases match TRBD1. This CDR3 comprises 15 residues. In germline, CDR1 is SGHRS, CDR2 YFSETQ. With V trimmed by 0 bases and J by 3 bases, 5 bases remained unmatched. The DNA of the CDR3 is TGCGCCAGCAGCTTGGGACAGGGTGGTGACTATGGCTACACCTTC. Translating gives CASSLGQGGDYGYTF.

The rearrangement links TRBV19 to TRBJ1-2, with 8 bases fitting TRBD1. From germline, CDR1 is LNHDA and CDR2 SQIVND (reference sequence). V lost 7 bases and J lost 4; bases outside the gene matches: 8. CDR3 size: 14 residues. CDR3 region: CASTRDRKVYGYTF. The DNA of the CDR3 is TGTGCCAGTACCCGGGACAGGAAGGTCTATGGCTACACCTTC.

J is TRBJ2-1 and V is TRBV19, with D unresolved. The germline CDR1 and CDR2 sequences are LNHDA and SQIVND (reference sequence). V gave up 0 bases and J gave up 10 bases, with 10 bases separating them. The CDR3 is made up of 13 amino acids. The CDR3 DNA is TGTGCCAGTAGTATAGATTGGTCCGGGGAGCAGTTCTTC. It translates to CASSIDWSGEQFF.

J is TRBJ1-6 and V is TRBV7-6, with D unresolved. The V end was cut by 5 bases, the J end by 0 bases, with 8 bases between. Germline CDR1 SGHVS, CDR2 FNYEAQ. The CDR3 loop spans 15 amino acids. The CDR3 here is CASSRRSSYNSPLHF. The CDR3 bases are TGTGCCAGCAGCCGCAGAAGCTCCTATAATTCACCCCTCCACTTT.

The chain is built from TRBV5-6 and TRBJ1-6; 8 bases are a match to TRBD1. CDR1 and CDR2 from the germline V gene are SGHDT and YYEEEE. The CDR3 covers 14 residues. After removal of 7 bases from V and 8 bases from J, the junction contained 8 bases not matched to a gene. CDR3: CASSQGQDDSPLHF. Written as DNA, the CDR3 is TGTGCCAGCTCCCAGGGACAGGACGATTCACCCCTCCACTTT.